This T cell receptor beta chain is from a study of beta chain features in type 1 diabetes. Whole-study context: The study examined 90 million to 130 million sorted cells across all samples.

J was trimmed by 1 base and V by 4 bases; bases with no gene match: 3. Germline values: CDR1 MNHEY, CDR2 SVGAGI. This CDR3 comprises 15 residues. Every isolated RNA sample was fully reverse transcribed, so sequencing captured expressed TCRB transcripts. The data were produced by immunoSEQ multiplex PCR, yet TCRdb's version contains in-frame clones alone and is incomplete. The sample has about 140,000 clones, about 9.1% seen once. As regards this clone: Its matching antigen is unknown.

Study-wide results and limits: Type 1 diabetes patients showed fewer insertions and more deletions at VDJ junctions. Since sequencing was performed on cDNA, cells with high TCR expression could be over-represented. TCRB repertoires of naive, central memory and Treg cells appeared more similar among patients than among healthy donors.

The chain is built from TRBV6-5 and TRBJ2-1; 8 positions agree with TRBD2. The sequenced material came from central memory CD4+ T cells from blood. The TCR sequence derives from a middle-aged woman in good health. In nucleotides, the CDR3 is TGTGCCAGCAGTTCCAAGCGGGAGTCCTACAATGAGCAGTTCTTC. Its protein is CASSSKRESYNEQFF.